This T cell receptor (beta chain) came from a study of T-cell reconstitution after alpha-beta-depleted transplantation in children. At least ten counts were recorded for this clonotype. Its antigen is unknown. This CDR3 comprises 14 residues. Germline assignment: CDR1 MDHEN and CDR2 SYDVKM. V lost 1 base and J lost 2, with 7 bases in between. Whole-study results and caveats: Reportedly, alpha-beta T cells present about two months post-transplant originated from several hundred expanded clones of graft origin. Several patients had high TCRbeta diversity at day 60; it came from surviving recipient T cells and thymic progenitors. Most T-cell counts and diversity one year after the transplant came from T cells that were newly produced.

Unique molecular identifiers were used in preparing the TCRbeta library. Each CDR3 protein gets one entry after TCRdb re-called the PCR reads with MiXCR. This sample has more than 120,000 distinct CDR3 sequences, with around 10% found just once. The rearrangement uses TRBV28 and TRBJ2-3, with D uncertain. This material consisted of PBMCs, mostly from graft donor cells, taken 180 days after TCRalphabeta/CD19-depleted stem cell transplant. The sequence derives from a female patient aged 2 to 10 who had a stem cell transplant for congenital amegakaryocytic thrombocytopenia, so the T cells may come from the graft donor. CDR3 region: CASSLLGYTDTQYF. CDR3 nucleotide sequence: TGTGCCAGCAGTTTATTAGGGTACACAGATACGCAGTATTTT.